The 18 T cell receptor beta chains presented below share a single source sample, sequenced in a study of blood T cell repertoires in COVID-19. Clones were sequenced by immunoSEQ multiplex PCR, and TCRdb holds only the in-frame ones, with some missing. The sample includes 250,000 or so clones, 75% to 85% of them seen just once. The sample taken for sequencing was peripheral blood. The receptors stem from a human donor in a cohort sampled during active COVID-19.

The gene calls are TRBV5-1 and TRBJ2-7; TRBD1 might be the D (6 bases). Germline CDR1 and CDR2: SGHRS and YFSETQ. The ends were cut back, 1 base at V and 2 bases at J, with 13 bases in the middle. The CDR3 contains 15 residues. The chain's CDR3 is CASSLKQGSTYEQYF. The CDR3 bases are TGCGCCAGCAGCTTGAAACAGGGTTCAACCTACGAGCAGTACTTC.

The rearrangement uses TRBV19 and TRBJ2-7, with TRBD2 matching 13 bases. Germline V CDR1 and CDR2: LNHDA, SQIVND (reference sequence). The CDR3 spans 15 residues. V shed 4 bases and J 4 bases; nucleotides not matched to a gene: 4. The CDR3 reads CASSNGLAGVYEQYF. CDR3 DNA: TGTGCCAGTAGTAACGGACTAGCGGGAGTATACGAGCAGTACTTC. Looking up the rest from reference TRBV19 and TRBJ2-7 gives the full variable domain: DGGITQSPKYLFRKEGQNVTLSCEQNLNHDAMYWYRQDPGQGLRLIYYSQIVNDFQKGDIAEGYSVSREKKESFPLTVTSAQKNPTAFYLCASSNGLAGVYEQYFGPGTRLTVT.

The chain uses TRBV24-1 and TRBJ2-1; 9 bases are shared with TRBD2. This CDR3 is built from 17 residues. Germline lookup yields CDR1 KGHDR and CDR2 SFDVKD. The ends lost 3 bases at V and 9 bases at J; junction bases unmatched: 14. The CDR3 region is CATSDQAGGGSAGEQFF. DNA of the CDR3: TGTGCCACCAGTGATCAAGCGGGAGGAGGTAGCGCTGGTGAGCAGTTCTTC.

Concerning this clone: Other DNA sequences in this specimen translate into the identical CDR3. V is TRBV15 and J is TRBJ1-4; D unresolved. CDR1 is LNHNV and CDR2 is YYDKDF in the germline V gene (reference sequence). Trimming cost V 5 bases and J 4 bases, with 8 bases left between them. There are 13 residues in the CDR3. The CDR3 DNA reads as TGTGCCACCAGCTTAGACTTTAATGAAAAACTGTTTTTT. Translating it yields CATSLDFNEKLFF.

The rearrangement links TRBV9 to TRBJ2-1, with D hard to call. Between the trimmed V and J ends, which lost 0 bases and 8 bases, there was a span of 12 bases. There are 14 residues in the CDR3. The germline CDR1 and CDR2 sequences are SGDLS and YYNGEE. In DNA form, the CDR3 reads TGTGCCAGCAGCGTAGGGCCTAGGTTAGATGAGCAGTTCTTC. Protein: CASSVGPRLDEQFF. Full variable domain (remainder filled in from reference TRBV9 and TRBJ2-1): DSGVTQTPKHLITATGQRVTLRCSPRSGDLSVYWYQQSLDQGLQFLIQYYNGEERAKGNILERFSAQQFPDLHSELNLSSLELGDSALYFCASSVGPRLDEQFFGPGTRLTVL.

For the CDR3, the DNA is TGTGCCAGCAGCTTATTAACACGGGTTTCTTACAATGAGCAGTTCTTC. This translates into CASSLLTRVSYNEQFF. This sequence joins TRBV5-8 and TRBJ2-1; D gene ambiguous. Trimming left V 2 bases short and J 4 bases short, with 16 bases between. This CDR3 region has 16 residues. Germline V gene data show CDR1 as SGHTS and CDR2 as YDEGEE.

The rearrangement joins TRBV7-3 to TRBJ2-3; 7 nucleotides align to TRBD2. V shed 5 bases, J shed 4 bases, and the junction held 6 bases outside the gene matches. This CDR3 has 14 amino acids. The germline gives CDR1 SGHTA, CDR2 FQGTGA. The DNA of the CDR3 is TGTGCCAGCAGCCCATTGGGGGGGTCAGATACGCAGTATTTT. Translating gives CASSPLGGSDTQYF. Full variable domain (remainder filled in from reference TRBV7-3 and TRBJ2-3): GAGVSQTPSNKVTEKGKYVELRCDPISGHTALYWYRQSLGQGPEFLIYFQGTGAADDSGLPNDRFFAVRPEGSVSTLKIQRTERGDSAVYLCASSPLGGSDTQYFGPGTRLTVL.

The chain combines TRBV19 with TRBJ2-7; TRBD1 matches at 8 bases. The CDR3 sequence is 14 residues long. Germline V CDR1 and CDR2: LNHDA, SQIVND (reference sequence). Trimming removed 3 bases from V and 2 bases from J; junction bases left unmatched: 3. CDR3 DNA: TGTGCCAGTAGTATGTCAGGGGGCGCCTACGAGCAGTACTTC. It codes for CASSMSGGAYEQYF.

This chain uses TRBV5-4 with TRBJ1-3; D may be TRBD1 (5 bases). Trimming left V 4 bases short and J 4 bases short, with 12 bases between. Germline values: CDR1 SGHNT, CDR2 YYREEE (reference sequence). The CDR3 is 14 amino acids. CDR3 sequence: CASSPRANGNTIYF. CDR3 DNA sequence: TGTGCCAGCAGCCCCAGGGCTAACGGAAACACCATATATTTT.

This rearrangement joins TRBV3-1 (or the pseudogene TRBV3-2) to TRBJ1-1, with D possibly matching TRBD1 (5 bases). The CDR3 spans 14 residues. V dropped 1 base and J dropped 0 bases, with 6 bases sitting between them. Germline CDR1 LGHDT, CDR2 YNNKEL (reference sequence). This chain's CDR3 is CASSQGRVNTEAFF. The DNA for the CDR3 is TGTGCCAGCAGCCAAGGCAGGGTGAACACTGAAGCTTTCTTT.

This chain connects TRBV2 to TRBJ2-5; D is possibly TRBD2 (6 bases). The CDR3 spans 15 residues. The V gene lost 8 bases and the J gene lost 1 base, with 17 bases spanning the gap. Germline-derived CDR1 and CDR2 are SNHLY and FYNNEI. CDR3 in DNA: TGTGCCAGCGGGGGGATGGGGACCCTCCAAGAGACCCAGTACTTC. Its protein is CASGGMGTLQETQYF.

The chain employs TRBV24-1 and TRBJ1-4, with 10 bases identical to TRBD1. This CDR3 has 15 amino acids. The germline gives CDR1 KGHDR, CDR2 SFDVKD. Trimming at V came to 3 bases and at J to 6 bases, leaving 3 bases not matched to a gene. CDR3: CATSDKTGGDEKLFF. The CDR3, as DNA: TGTGCCACCAGTGATAAGACAGGGGGCGATGAAAAACTGTTTTTT.

The J gene is TRBJ2-4, the V gene TRBV19, with 9 bases lining up with TRBD2. CDR3 size: 17 residues. Germline V gene lookup returns CDR1 LNHDA and CDR2 SQIVND (reference sequence). The ends lost 3 bases at V and 0 bases at J; junction bases unmatched: 6. The CDR3 DNA follows: TGTGCCAGTAGTATTCGGGGACTAGCAGGAGCCAAAAACATTCAGTACTTC. Translated, it gives CASSIRGLAGAKNIQYF.

Only a few counts were recorded for this clone. V and J are TRBV4-1 and TRBJ2-7; TRBD1 matches 8 bases. Germline V lookup: CDR1 MGHRA, CDR2 YSYEKL. The V segment lost 2 bases and the J segment 1 base; nucleotides outside the gene matches: 7. The CDR3 length is 16 residues. Here the CDR3 DNA reads TGCGCCAGCAGCCAACTCCCGGGACAGGTGTCCTACGAGCAGTACTTC. It specifies CASSQLPGQVSYEQYF.

The CDR3 region is CASSPGSYEQYF. CDR3 DNA sequence: TGTGCCAGCAGCCCGGGCTCCTACGAGCAGTACTTC. The chain employs TRBV6-1 and TRBJ2-7; no firm D call. The CDR3 loop spans 12 amino acids. The germline gives CDR1 MNHNS, CDR2 SASEGT. V lost 6 bases and J 0 bases, leaving 6 bases between the germline ends.

The rearrangement uses TRBV7-2 and TRBJ1-6, with TRBD1 as a possible D gene (6 bases). CDR1 is SGHTA, CDR2 FQGNSA, per germline. There are 17 residues in the CDR3. V was pared by 1 base and J by 0 bases, with 10 bases between. CDR3 amino acids: CASSLDSGASYNSPLHF. The CDR3 DNA follows: TGTGCCAGCAGCTTAGACTCAGGGGCCTCCTATAATTCACCCCTCCACTTT.

V and J are TRBV5-4 and TRBJ2-7, with 7 bases aligning to TRBD1. J lost 4 bases, V lost 2 bases, and 9 bases had no gene match. The germline V gene has CDR1 SGHNT and CDR2 YYREEE (reference sequence). The CDR3 is 15 residues long. The CDR3 sequence: CASSLGNRGPYEQYF. The DNA for the CDR3 is TGTGCCAGCAGCTTAGGGAACAGGGGACCTTACGAGCAGTACTTC.

The chain uses TRBV5-1 and TRBJ2-3, with 8 bases aligning to TRBD1. Germline CDR1 reads SGHRS; CDR2 reads YFSETQ. The CDR3 has 22 amino acids. Trimming took 6 bases from V and 1 from J; bases not matched to a gene: 28. The CDR3 region is CASNHPGTGTGLSAGGTDTQYF. CDR3 nucleotides: TGCGCCAGCAACCATCCTGGAACCGGGACAGGCCTTTCAGCGGGCGGCACAGATACGCAGTATTTT.